A single sample is the source of the 26 T cell receptor beta chains below, sequenced in a study of OX40 agonist ivuxolimab in advanced cancers. Measured with immunoSEQ multiplex PCR; TCRdb has only the in-frame clones, and not every one. This sample yields approximately 100,000 clones, of which about 87% are seen a single time; 0.65% to 0.95% belongs to the top ten. Specimen: CD4+ or CD8+ T cells sorted from blood, collected in a trial of the OX40 agonist ivuxolimab. The receptors here all came from an adult with an advanced solid tumor such as melanoma, head and neck, liver or kidney cancer.

The chain links TRBV7-2 to TRBJ2-1; possible D gene TRBD2, 6 bases. Trimming shortened V by 1 base and J by 7 bases, and 14 bases separated the two germline ends. Germline CDR1 is SGHTA and CDR2 is FQGNSA. CDR3 size: 15 residues. CDR3 sequence: CASSLVGLLSNEQFF. The CDR3 DNA follows: TGTGCCAGCAGCTTAGTGGGACTCCTATCTAATGAGCAGTTCTTC.

The rearrangement uses TRBV10-3 and TRBJ2-5, with 7 bases that match TRBD1. Germline assignment: CDR1 ENHRY and CDR2 SYGVKD. After removal of 7 bases from V and 0 bases from J, the junction contained 11 bases not matched to a gene. This CDR3 region has 16 residues. The CDR3 sequence: CAINSRDSGYQETQYF. CDR3 DNA: TGTGCCATCAACTCCCGGGACAGTGGATACCAAGAGACCCAGTACTTC.

Here the CDR3 DNA reads TGTGCCAGTAGCCCGGGACAGGTGGATACGCAGTATTTT. Translated: CASSPGQVDTQYF. The chain couples TRBV19 to TRBJ2-3; 8 bases agree with TRBD1. The CDR3 covers 13 residues. Germline CDR1 and CDR2: LNHDA and SQIVND (reference sequence). J was trimmed by 6 bases and V by 6 bases; bases with no gene match: 5.

The chain uses TRBV15 and TRBJ1-5, with D maybe TRBD1 (5 bases). Germline CDR1 and CDR2: LNHNV and YYDKDF (reference sequence). Trimming shortened V by 5 bases and J by 0 bases, and 8 bases separated the two germline ends. The CDR3 consists of 14 residues. The CDR3 sequence: CATSHGGSNQPQHF. The CDR3 DNA reads as TGTGCCACCAGCCACGGGGGTAGCAATCAGCCCCAGCATTTT.

This clone was picked up one time. The chain has TRBV6-1 and TRBJ2-5, with 14 positions matching TRBD2. After removal of 4 bases from V and 5 bases from J, the junction contained 9 bases not matched to a gene. Germline lookup yields CDR1 MNHNS and CDR2 SASEGT. The CDR3 has 17 residues. The CDR3 DNA reads TGTGCCAGCAGTGCTTACGGACTAGCGGGGGGAGGGGAGACCCAGTACTTC. This encodes CASSAYGLAGGGETQYF.

The genes are TRBV5-4 and TRBJ1-4, with 11 bases that match TRBD1. This CDR3 has 16 residues. In germline, CDR1 is SGHNT, CDR2 YYREEE (reference sequence). The V segment lost 4 bases and the J segment 7 bases; nucleotides outside the gene matches: 9. The CDR3 is CASSRGTGGVAEKLFF. CDR3 DNA sequence: TGTGCCAGCAGCAGAGGGACAGGGGGGGTGGCTGAAAAACTGTTTTTT.

The rearrangement links TRBV7-2 to TRBJ1-2; D not certain. Germline V lookup: CDR1 SGHTA, CDR2 FQGNSA. Trimming took off 3 bases at V and 2 bases at J, with 7 bases between the two ends. The CDR3 loop spans 13 amino acids. This CDR3 reads CASSFPPNYGYTF. The CDR3 DNA reads as TGTGCCAGCAGCTTTCCCCCCAACTATGGCTACACCTTC.

V usage is TRBV7-3 and J usage is TRBJ2-1; D may be TRBD1 or TRBD2 (5 bases each). This CDR3 contains 13 residues. CDR1 and CDR2 from the germline V gene are SGHTA and FQGTGA. V gave up 0 bases and J gave up 7 bases, with 7 bases separating them. DNA for the CDR3: TGTGCCAGCAGCTTAACTGAGGGGAATGAGCAGTTCTTC. Protein sequence: CASSLTEGNEQFF.

The chain employs TRBV10-1 and TRBJ2-5; 7 bases agree with TRBD2. Germline CDR1 WNHNN, CDR2 SYGVQD (reference sequence). With 7 bases clipped from V and 7 bases from J, the junction kept 12 bases outside the gene matches. The CDR3 totals 14 residues. The CDR3 is CASNSGTNVGTQYF. DNA for the CDR3: TGCGCCAGCAATTCCGGGACTAACGTTGGGACCCAGTACTTC.

The sample holds one count of this clone. The V gene is TRBV9, the J gene TRBJ2-7; perhaps TRBD2 as D (6 bases). V was clipped by 4 bases and J by 3 bases, with 14 bases between them. Germline V gene lookup returns CDR1 SGDLS and CDR2 YYNGEE. The CDR3 runs 14 residues. The CDR3 DNA reads as TGTGCCAGCAGCCCTACCGGGGGAGACTACGAGCAGTACTTC. Encoded protein: CASSPTGGDYEQYF.

The CDR3 spells CASTRTSDNDRELFF. CDR3 DNA sequence: TGTGCCAGCACCCGGACTAGCGACAACGATAGGGAGCTGTTTTTT. This chain uses TRBV9 with TRBJ2-2; 9 bases line up with TRBD2. Per the germline V gene, CDR1 is SGDLS and CDR2 is YYNGEE. V was pared by 6 bases and J by 9 bases, with 12 bases of the junction left unmatched. The CDR3 is 15 residues long.

This clone was seen only once. The rearrangement links TRBV6-1 to TRBJ1-1; no clear D gene. From germline, CDR1 is MNHNS and CDR2 SASEGT. Trimming shortened V by 6 bases and J by 5 bases, and 10 bases separated the two germline ends. The CDR3 totals 12 residues. CDR3 amino acids: CASRVPNTEAFF. The CDR3 nucleotides are TGTGCCAGCAGAGTGCCTAATACTGAAGCTTTCTTT.

The chain has TRBV7-9 and TRBJ2-5; D not certain. The ends were cut back, 0 bases at V and 5 bases at J, with 4 bases in the middle. The V gene's germline CDR1 is SEHNR and CDR2 FQNEAQ (reference sequence). CDR3 size: 12 residues. CDR3 nucleotides: TGTGCCAGCAGCTTAGCGGGGGAGACCCAGTACTTC. This sequence encodes CASSLAGETQYF.

The chain couples TRBV6-1 to TRBJ2-5; D perhaps matches TRBD2 (6 bases). CDR3 length: 15 amino acids. Germline V gene data show CDR1 as MNHNS and CDR2 as SASEGT. V shed 2 bases and J shed 1 base, with 11 bases lying between them. The DNA of the CDR3 is TGTGCCAGCAGTGAACAACGGGGGACCCAAGAGACCCAGTACTTC. This encodes CASSEQRGTQETQYF.

The chain recombines TRBV7-9 with TRBJ1-4; no firm D call. The CDR3 has 13 amino acids. V was shortened by 8 bases and J by 3 bases, with 10 bases between the two germline ends. Per germline, CDR1 SEHNR and CDR2 FQNEAQ (reference sequence). Written as DNA, the CDR3 is TGTGCCAGCTCCCCCCGGGCTAATGAAAAACTGTTTTTT. Translation gives CASSPRANEKLFF.

The chain carries TRBV6-5 and TRBJ1-2; D not resolved. V was shortened by 6 bases and J by 0 bases, with 11 bases between the two germline ends. This CDR3 has 14 amino acids. Germline lookup yields CDR1 MNHEY and CDR2 SVGAGI. The DNA for the CDR3 is TGTGCCAGCAGGGGCACCGGACCTAACTATGGCTACACCTTC. This gives the protein CASRGTGPNYGYTF.

The chain combines TRBV6-1 with TRBJ2-1; D unresolved. The V end lost 6 bases, the J end lost 2 bases, and 11 bases lay between the germline ends. The CDR3 has 14 residues. Germline V gene lookup returns CDR1 MNHNS and CDR2 SASEGT. As DNA, the CDR3 is TGTGCCAGCAGATTGGACGGTACCTACAATGAGCAGTTCTTC. Protein: CASRLDGTYNEQFF.

This chain uses TRBV6-5 with TRBJ2-3, with 7 bases identical to TRBD1. The V gene end was trimmed by 0 bases and the J gene end by 0 bases; junction bases not matched to a gene: 0. The CDR3 is 15 residues long. Germline CDR1 MNHEY, CDR2 SVGAGI. The DNA of the CDR3 is TGTGCCAGCAGTTACTCGGGACAGAGCACAGATACGCAGTATTTT. Its translation is CASSYSGQSTDTQYF.

This chain links TRBV7-9 with TRBJ1-2; D is uncertain. The CDR3 runs 12 residues. Germline V gene sequence: CDR1 SEHNR, CDR2 FQNEAQ (reference sequence). V gave up 5 bases and J gave up 0 bases, with 4 bases separating them. For the CDR3, the DNA is TGTGCCAGCAGCAGGGCTAACTATGGCTACACCTTC. Residues: CASSRANYGYTF.

V and J are TRBV9 and TRBJ2-5; D unclear. The ends were cut back, 4 bases at V and 5 bases at J, with 12 bases in the middle. The CDR3 is made up of 13 amino acids. The germline V gene has CDR1 SGDLS and CDR2 YYNGEE. The CDR3 coding sequence is TGTGCCAGCAGCAGAGATTTTCGGGAGACCCAGTACTTC. The encoded protein is CASSRDFRETQYF.

The chain recombines TRBV9 with TRBJ1-1; D is undetermined. Germline V gene lookup returns CDR1 SGDLS and CDR2 YYNGEE. The ends were cut back, 3 bases at V and 7 bases at J, with 13 bases in the middle. The CDR3 length is 13 residues. The CDR3 sequence is CASSERVGSEAFF. Written as DNA, the CDR3 is TGTGCCAGCAGCGAGAGGGTGGGCAGTGAAGCTTTCTTT. Combining the CDR3 with reference TRBV9 and TRBJ1-1 gives the whole variable domain DSGVTQTPKHLITATGQRVTLRCSPRSGDLSVYWYQQSLDQGLQFLIQYYNGEERAKGNILERFSAQQFPDLHSELNLSSLELGDSALYFCASSERVGSEAFFGQGTRLTVV.

The rearrangement uses TRBV5-6 and TRBJ2-5; no reliable D call. CDR1 is SGHDT and CDR2 is YYEEEE in the germline V gene. V lost 0 bases and J lost 4, with 10 bases in between. The CDR3 sequence is 14 residues long. The CDR3 nucleotides are TGTGCCAGCAGCTTGGTAGAAGCAAGAGAGACCCAGTACTTC. Translation gives CASSLVEARETQYF.

This sequence joins TRBV27 and TRBJ2-1, with 9 bases identical to TRBD2. CDR3 length: 18 residues. Germline V gene data show CDR1 as MNHEY and CDR2 as SMNVEV (reference sequence). V lost 2 bases to trimming and J lost 9 bases; unmatched junction nucleotides: 17. CDR3 sequence (DNA): TGTGCCAGCAGTTTACGGGGCGGGGGGGCCAAAGTTCTAAGTGAGCAGTTCTTC. Protein sequence: CASSLRGGGAKVLSEQFF.

This chain joins TRBV7-9 and TRBJ1-6; D is perhaps TRBD1 (5 bases). Trimming pared 3 bases from V and 7 bases from J, leaving 13 bases between. The V gene's germline CDR1 is SEHNR and CDR2 FQNEAQ (reference sequence). The CDR3 is 15 residues long. CDR3 sequence reads: CASSLQGGKNSPLHF. The CDR3, as DNA: TGTGCCAGCAGCTTGCAGGGAGGGAAGAATTCACCCCTCCACTTT.

J is TRBJ2-7 and V is TRBV28; D remains ambiguous. The CDR3 covers 12 residues. V was clipped by 4 bases and J by 4 bases, with 8 bases between them. The germline V gene encodes CDR1 MDHEN and CDR2 SYDVKM. CDR3 sequence: CASSSRRYEQYF. The CDR3 DNA reads as TGTGCCAGCAGTTCCAGGAGATACGAGCAGTACTTC.

The CDR3 bases are TGTGCCAGCAGCCTACCGGGACAATCGGGGACCCAGTACTTC. This gives the protein CASSLPGQSGTQYF. The chain has TRBV7-2 and TRBJ2-5; D is perhaps TRBD1 (6 bases). This CDR3 is built from 14 residues. Trimming cost V 5 bases and J 7 bases, with 17 bases left between them. Germline V gene data show CDR1 as SGHTA and CDR2 as FQGNSA.